These 18 T cell receptor beta chains were all obtained from the same sample, sequenced in a study of T cells in Graves' hyperthyroidism and ophthalmopathy. Researchers took RNA transcripts and amplified the TCR beta CDR3 regions from them. The study used the HTBI primer set for a first-round RT-PCR of the TCR CDR3. TCRdb re-called the multiplex PCR reads through MiXCR, storing one row per CDR3 protein. Of approximately 610,000 distinct CDR3 sequences in the sample, about 14% were seen once. The specimen was blood. These receptors were collected from a woman aged 40 to 50 with Graves' ophthalmopathy.

This clonotype was seen a handful of times. The chain links TRBV30 to TRBJ2-7; TRBD1 agrees at 9 bases. This CDR3 spans 16 amino acids. Germline CDR1 is GTSNPN and CDR2 is SVGIG (reference sequence). Unmatched junction bases numbered 7, after V lost 1 base and J lost 0 bases. CDR3 in DNA: TGTGCCTGGAGTGGAGGGGCGGGACAGGGCTCCTACGAGCAGTACTTC. This encodes CAWSGGAGQGSYEQYF.

This clonotype was counted many times. The rearrangement uses TRBV20-1 and TRBJ2-7; TRBD1 aligns across 8 bases. Looked up from germline, CDR1 is DFQATT and CDR2 is SNEGSKA (reference sequence). The CDR3 spans 14 residues. The V segment lost 0 bases and the J segment 3 bases; nucleotides outside the gene matches: 4. In nucleotides, the CDR3 is TGCAGTGCTAGAGATCTCGACAGGGGCTACGAGCAGTACTTC. This encodes CSARDLDRGYEQYF.

This clonotype was recorded a few times. The chain combines TRBV27 with TRBJ1-1; tentative D call: TRBD1 (5 bases). Looked up from germline, CDR1 is MNHEY and CDR2 is SMNVEV (reference sequence). With 8 bases removed from V and 0 bases from J, the gap between germline ends came to 16 bases. This CDR3 comprises 15 residues. In nucleotides, the CDR3 is TGTGCCAGCTGGGAACTGGGGGGGATGAACACTGAAGCTTTCTTT. Its protein product is CASWELGGMNTEAFF.

This clonotype was seen ten or more times. For the CDR3, the DNA is TGTGCCAGCAGTTACGTTTTGGGAGAGACCCAGTACTTC. Translated: CASSYVLGETQYF. The genes are TRBV6-5 and TRBJ2-5; D is undetermined. V lost 2 bases to trimming and J lost 4 bases, with 8 bases between them. CDR3 length equals 13 residues. Per the germline V gene, CDR1 is MNHEY and CDR2 is SVGAGI.

A few counts support this clonotype. This sequence joins TRBV6-2 or TRBV6-3 and TRBJ2-1; tentative D call: TRBD2 (6 bases). Trimming shortened V by 7 bases and J by 0 bases, and 13 bases separated the two germline ends. The germline CDR1 and CDR2 sequences are MNHEY and SVGEGT. The length of the CDR3 is 15 residues. The CDR3 sequence is CASKGSSGSYNEQFF. The CDR3 nucleotides are TGTGCCAGCAAGGGGAGTAGCGGCTCCTACAATGAGCAGTTCTTC.

The chain carries TRBV15 and TRBJ2-2; D possibly matches TRBD1 or TRBD2 (5 bases each). The germline CDR1 and CDR2 sequences are LNHNV and YYDKDF (reference sequence). This CDR3 comprises 14 residues. V dropped 4 bases and J dropped 7 bases, with 13 bases sitting between them. The CDR3 region is CATSILGDGGELFF. The CDR3 bases are TGTGCCACCAGCATCCTGGGGGACGGCGGGGAGCTGTTTTTT. The full variable domain, in which reference TRBV15 and TRBJ2-2 provide the parts outside the CDR3, is DAMVIQNPRYQVTQFGKPVTLSCSQTLNHNVMYWYQQKSSQAPKLLFHYYDKDFNNEADTPDNFQSRRPNTSFCFLDIRSPGLGDTAMYLCATSILGDGGELFFGEGSRLTVL.

This clonotype showed up many times. The J gene is TRBJ2-3, the V gene TRBV24-1; tentatively, D is TRBD2 (6 bases). The V gene lost 5 bases and the J gene lost 8 bases, with 16 bases spanning the gap. The CDR3 sequence is 14 residues long. Germline-derived CDR1 and CDR2 are KGHDR and SFDVKD. CDR3 sequence reads: CATSGPWVAATQYF. The CDR3 nucleotides are TGTGCCACCAGTGGACCCTGGGTAGCGGCTACGCAGTATTTT.

This clonotype was found a few times. CDR3 in DNA: TGCAGTGCTAGAGATCTGGGGGGGAGCAATCAGCCCCAGCATTTT. Protein product: CSARDLGGSNQPQHF. This chain connects TRBV20-1 to TRBJ1-5, with a weak D call TRBD1 (5 bases). In germline, CDR1 is DFQATT, CDR2 SNEGSKA (reference sequence). The CDR3 loop spans 15 amino acids. Trimming left V 0 bases short and J 1 base short, with 10 bases between.

This clonotype has more than one count but fewer than ten. The genes are TRBV7-3 and TRBJ2-5; either TRBD1 or TRBD2 may fit D (5 bases each). The CDR3 spans 16 residues. Germline values: CDR1 SGHTA, CDR2 FQGTGA. V was shortened by 4 bases and J by 2 bases, with 17 bases between the two germline ends. CDR3 amino acids: CASSSSGAVGQETQYF. The CDR3, as DNA: TGTGCCAGCAGCTCTTCCGGGGCGGTGGGGCAAGAGACCCAGTACTTC.

This clonotype was seen at least ten times. The V and J genes are TRBV6-2 or TRBV6-3 and TRBJ2-4; 7 nucleotides line up with TRBD1. Germline trimming cut 5 bases from V and 6 bases from J; bases unmatched to any gene: 4. Germline V gene sequence: CDR1 MNHEY, CDR2 SVGEGT. CDR3 length: 13 residues. The CDR3 DNA sequence: TGTGCCAGCAGTCAGGGACAGTCAAACATTCAGTACTTC. This sequence encodes CASSQGQSNIQYF.

This clonotype was counted only a few times. This chain joins TRBV6-5 and TRBJ2-2, with D possibly being TRBD1 or TRBD2 (5 bases each). Germline CDR1 MNHEY, CDR2 SVGAGI. V dropped 7 bases and J dropped 6 bases, with 36 bases sitting between them. The CDR3 extends over 21 amino acids. Written as DNA, the CDR3 is TGTGCCAGCACGAATCACCCACCACCAGGGACGGGAATCCCCGATCCCGGGGAGCTGTTTTTT. Residues: CASTNHPPPGTGIPDPGELFF.

In this sample, this clonotype turned up many times. V is TRBV4-1 and J is TRBJ2-5; 11 nucleotides match TRBD2. V dropped 1 base and J dropped 2; count of bases not matched to a gene: 3. Germline assignment: CDR1 MGHRA and CDR2 YSYEKL. The CDR3 has 16 amino acids. The CDR3 protein is CASSQVVAGGQETQYF. CDR3 bases: TGCGCCAGCAGCCAAGTTGTAGCGGGAGGGCAAGAGACCCAGTACTTC.

This clonotype has at least ten counts. This sequence joins TRBV7-9 and TRBJ1-1; D is perhaps TRBD1 (5 bases). Trimming pared 5 bases from V and 9 bases from J, leaving 13 bases between. The CDR3 is 12 amino acids. Per the germline V gene, CDR1 is SEHNR and CDR2 is FQNEAQ (reference sequence). In nucleotides, the CDR3 is TGTGCCAGCAGCCCTCTGGGGCTAAAAGCTTTCTTT. Residues: CASSPLGLKAFF. Full variable domain (outside the CDR3, taken from reference TRBV7-9 and TRBJ1-1): DTGVSQNPRHKITKRGQNVTFRCDPISEHNRLYWYRQTLGQGPEFLTYFQNEAQLEKSRLLSDRFSAERPKGSFSTLEIQRTEQGDSAMYLCASSPLGLKAFFGQGTRLTVV.

Ten or more counts support this clonotype. This rearrangement joins TRBV20-1 to TRBJ1-2; tentatively, D is TRBD1 (6 bases). V lost 1 base, J lost 4 bases, and 13 bases lay in between. CDR1 and CDR2 from the germline V gene are DFQATT and SNEGSKA (reference sequence). The CDR3 spans 14 residues. CDR3 DNA: TGCAGTGCTAGAGTGGCGGGACACCTCTATGGCTACACCTTC. This codes for CSARVAGHLYGYTF.

V gene TRBV5-1 combines with J gene TRBJ1-1, with 7 bases lining up with TRBD1. The J segment lost 5 bases and the V segment lost 4 bases, leaving 8 bases of the junction unmatched. The CDR3 has 14 residues. Germline V gene data show CDR1 as SGHRS and CDR2 as YFSETQ. The CDR3 nucleotides read TGCGCCAGCAGCACCGGAGGGGGCTGGACTGAAGCTTTCTTT. Translating it yields CASSTGGGWTEAFF.

The rearrangement links TRBV28 to TRBJ1-1; possible D gene TRBD1, 5 bases. CDR3 length equals 15 residues. Trimming stripped 5 bases from V and 1 base from J, with 14 bases between. CDR1 MDHEN and CDR2 SYDVKM come from the germline V gene. CDR3 sequence: CASSPGRGWNTEAFF. In nucleotides, the CDR3 is TGTGCCAGCAGTCCCGGAAGGGGATGGAACACTGAAGCTTTCTTT.

This clonotype was observed many times. J is TRBJ2-5 and V is TRBV20-1, with 9 bases aligning to TRBD2. Germline V gives CDR1 DFQATT, CDR2 SNEGSKA (reference sequence). The length of the CDR3 is 16 residues. The ends lost 6 bases at V and 5 bases at J; junction bases unmatched: 16. The CDR3 DNA follows: TGCAGTGCCCCCGACCTAGCGGGGAGTAGGTTGGAGACCCAGTACTTC. Its translation is CSAPDLAGSRLETQYF.

This clonotype was found many times. The chain carries TRBV6-1 and TRBJ2-5; no firm D call. Germline CDR1 reads MNHNS; CDR2 reads SASEGT. Trimming shortened V by 6 bases and J by 7 bases, and 9 bases separated the two germline ends. There are 11 residues in the CDR3. Written as DNA, the CDR3 is TGTGCCAGCAGAGTAGACGGGACCCAGTACTTC. This encodes CASRVDGTQYF.